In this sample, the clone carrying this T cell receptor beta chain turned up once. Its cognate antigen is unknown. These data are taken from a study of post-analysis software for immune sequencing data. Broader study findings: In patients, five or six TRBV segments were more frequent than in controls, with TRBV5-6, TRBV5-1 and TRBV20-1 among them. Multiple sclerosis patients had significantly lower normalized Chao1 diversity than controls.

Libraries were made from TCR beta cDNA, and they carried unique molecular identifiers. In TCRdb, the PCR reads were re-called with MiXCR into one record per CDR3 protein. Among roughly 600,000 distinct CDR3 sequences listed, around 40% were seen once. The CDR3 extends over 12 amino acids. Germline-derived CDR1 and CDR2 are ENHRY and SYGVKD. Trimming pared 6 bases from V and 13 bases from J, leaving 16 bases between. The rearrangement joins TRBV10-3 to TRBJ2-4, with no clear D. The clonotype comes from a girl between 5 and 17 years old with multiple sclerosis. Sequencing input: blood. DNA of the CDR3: TGTGCCATCAGCCCCCTTGCGGAAGAGCAGTACTTC. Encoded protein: CAISPLAEEQYF.